Presented here are 16 T cell receptor beta chains from one specimen sequenced in a study of Ad26.COV2.S vaccination and SARS-CoV-2 variants. Treatment noted: 15 to 20 received Ad26.COV2.S at low or high dose, single or two shots; about five received placebo; per-sample allocation not given. Specimens were obtained on day 63 following the first vaccine or placebo injection. Assay used: immunoSEQ multiplex PCR; TCRdb lists only in-frame clones, some missing. Here the sample spans roughly 320,000 clones, around 86% being singletons. The material sequenced was peripheral blood, taken in a trial of Ad26.COV2.S vaccine versus placebo. The source of these receptors is a person between 18 and 60 years old who received the Ad26.COV2.S COVID-19 vaccine or a placebo.

The chain has TRBV15 and TRBJ1-2; 8 bases match TRBD1. The CDR3 extends over 17 amino acids. With 0 bases clipped from V and 8 bases from J, the junction kept 14 bases outside the gene matches. The germline gives CDR1 LNHNV, CDR2 YYDKDF (reference sequence). The CDR3 here is CATSRDRGQVSLWGYTF. The CDR3 nucleotides read TGTGCCACCAGCAGAGATCGGGGACAGGTTTCCCTTTGGGGCTACACCTTC.

For the CDR3, the DNA is TGTGCCAGCAGCCAAGATAGTACAGGGAATTCACCCCTCCACTTT. Translated, it gives CASSQDSTGNSPLHF. The chain couples TRBV3-1 (or the pseudogene TRBV3-2) to TRBJ1-6, with a possible D match to TRBD1 (6 bases). Germline CDR1 reads LGHDT; CDR2 reads YNNKEL (reference sequence). CDR3 size: 15 residues. V dropped 0 bases and J dropped 7 bases, with 10 bases sitting between them.

This rearrangement joins TRBV5-4 to TRBJ2-5, with TRBD1 matching over 8 bases. CDR1 SGHNT and CDR2 YYREEE come from the germline V gene (reference sequence). V shed 0 bases, J shed 2 bases, and the junction held 3 bases outside the gene matches. The CDR3 is 15 residues long. Here the CDR3 reads CASSLDRGVQETQYF. In nucleotides, the CDR3 is TGTGCCAGCAGCTTGGACAGGGGGGTGCAAGAGACCCAGTACTTC. The complete variable domain, with remaining parts taken from reference TRBV5-4 and TRBJ2-5, reads ETGVTQSPTHLIKTRGQQVTLRCSSQSGHNTVSWYQQALGQGPQFIFQYYREEENGRGNFPPRFSGLQFPNYSSELNVNALELDDSALYLCASSLDRGVQETQYFGPGTRLLVL.

This chain links TRBV4-1 with TRBJ2-1; D may be TRBD1 (6 bases). With 5 bases removed from V and 6 bases from J, the gap between germline ends came to 23 bases. Germline CDR1 is MGHRA and CDR2 is YSYEKL. This CDR3 contains 17 residues. The CDR3 loop reads CASSGGRLLFGSNEQFF. DNA of the CDR3: TGCGCCAGCAGCGGGGGCAGATTATTGTTCGGTTCCAATGAGCAGTTCTTC.

The chain joins TRBV27 to TRBJ2-1; 12 bases are shared with TRBD2. V lost 4 bases and J lost 1; bases outside the gene matches: 11. The germline V gene encodes CDR1 MNHEY and CDR2 SMNVEV (reference sequence). CDR3 length: 19 amino acids. The CDR3 loop is CASSSTTSGGPFSYNEQFF. The CDR3 nucleotides are TGTGCCAGCAGTTCCACGACTAGCGGGGGCCCCTTTTCCTACAATGAGCAGTTCTTC.

V is TRBV6-5 and J is TRBJ2-1; D uncertain. The CDR3 has 13 residues. The ends were cut back, 5 bases at V and 4 bases at J, with 9 bases in the middle. The germline CDR1 and CDR2 sequences are MNHEY and SVGAGI. CDR3 amino acids: CASSHGFYNEQFF. The CDR3 nucleotides read TGTGCCAGCAGTCACGGGTTTTACAATGAGCAGTTCTTC.

The chain links TRBV10-3 to TRBJ2-5; 11 bases line up with TRBD2. The CDR3 has 17 amino acids. V trimming: 6 bases; J trimming: 0 bases; junction bases outside the gene matches: 9. Germline V gene lookup returns CDR1 ENHRY and CDR2 SYGVKD. The CDR3 DNA reads as TGTGCCATCAGCGCAACTGGGACTAGCGGTAACCAAGAGACCCAGTACTTC. Amino acid sequence: CAISATGTSGNQETQYF.

For the CDR3, the DNA is TGTGCCAGCAGCTTAACGTCCAGCGGGGGCCCCACCGGGGAGCTGTTTTTT. Its protein is CASSLTSSGGPTGELFF. This sequence joins TRBV7-3 and TRBJ2-2; 8 positions match TRBD2. The length of the CDR3 is 17 residues. Germline trimming cut 0 bases from V and 4 bases from J; bases unmatched to any gene: 7. Germline CDR1 SGHTA, CDR2 FQGTGA.

A note on this clone: The sample carries other DNA sequences with the same CDR3. The chain uses TRBV7-3 and TRBJ2-2; 11 positions match TRBD2. The CDR3 is 16 residues long. Germline CDR1 SGHTA, CDR2 FQGTGA. With V trimmed by 3 bases and J by 4 bases, 4 bases remained unmatched. For the CDR3, the DNA is TGTGCCAGCAGCTTGGGGCTAGCGGGGGGCACCGGGGAGCTGTTTTTT. It is translated as CASSLGLAGGTGELFF.

The V call is TRBV4-1, the J call TRBJ2-3; no firm D call. Germline-derived CDR1 and CDR2 are MGHRA and YSYEKL. The germline V and J ends were trimmed by 4 bases and 3 bases, with 14 bases remaining between them. This CDR3 has 15 residues. The CDR3 sequence: CASSRDYLETDTQYF. The CDR3 DNA follows: TGCGCCAGCAGCCGGGATTATTTAGAGACAGATACGCAGTATTTT.

The rearrangement links TRBV7-8 to TRBJ2-5, with 8 nucleotides matching TRBD2. V lost 3 bases to trimming and J lost 5 bases; unmatched junction nucleotides: 5. The V gene's germline CDR1 is SGHVS and CDR2 FQNEAQ. The CDR3 spans 14 residues. Here the CDR3 reads CASSLAGGRETQYF. CDR3 sequence (DNA): TGTGCCAGCAGCTTGGCGGGGGGCCGGGAGACCCAGTACTTC.

This chain joins TRBV4-1 and TRBJ1-4, with D possibly TRBD1 on 5 matching bases. Germline V lookup: CDR1 MGHRA, CDR2 YSYEKL. The ends were cut back, 4 bases at V and 4 bases at J, with 19 bases in the middle. The CDR3 totals 17 residues. In DNA form, the CDR3 reads TGCGCCAGCAGCCCCCTTGGGGGGTCCCTCGGTAATGAAAAACTGTTTTTT. It translates to CASSPLGGSLGNEKLFF.

This clone was picked up a small number of times. This sequence joins TRBV7-9 and TRBJ1-2; D call uncertain. Germline V gene data show CDR1 as SEHNR and CDR2 as FQNEAQ (reference sequence). Trimming removed 5 bases from V and 2 bases from J, with 15 bases in between. There are 15 residues in the CDR3. The CDR3 loop reads CASSNNTELNYGYTF. The CDR3, as DNA: TGTGCCAGCAGCAATAACACCGAACTGAACTATGGCTACACCTTC.

This chain uses TRBV9 with TRBJ1-1; D is uncertain. This CDR3 has 15 amino acids. V dropped 4 bases and J dropped 1 base, with 14 bases sitting between them. The V gene's germline CDR1 is SGDLS and CDR2 YYNGEE. The CDR3: CASSPRLGRNTEAFF. CDR3 in DNA: TGTGCCAGCAGCCCCCGATTGGGCAGGAACACTGAAGCTTTCTTT.

V usage is TRBV12-5 and J usage is TRBJ2-5; 9 bases are a match to TRBD1. CDR1 and CDR2 (germline): LGHNT, FRNRAP. The ends lost 3 bases at V and 2 bases at J; junction bases unmatched: 4. The CDR3 has 15 residues. CDR3 sequence: CASGFNRGPQETQYF. In nucleotides, the CDR3 is TGTGCTAGTGGTTTTAACAGGGGGCCACAAGAGACCCAGTACTTC.

V and J are TRBV15 and TRBJ2-7, with D perhaps TRBD2 (7 bases). The V gene's germline CDR1 is LNHNV and CDR2 YYDKDF (reference sequence). The CDR3 loop spans 15 amino acids. Trimming left V 1 base short and J 3 bases short, with 13 bases between. In DNA, the CDR3 is TGTGCCACCAGCAGAGTTTCAGGGGACTACTACGAGCAGTACTTC. Translation: CATSRVSGDYYEQYF.